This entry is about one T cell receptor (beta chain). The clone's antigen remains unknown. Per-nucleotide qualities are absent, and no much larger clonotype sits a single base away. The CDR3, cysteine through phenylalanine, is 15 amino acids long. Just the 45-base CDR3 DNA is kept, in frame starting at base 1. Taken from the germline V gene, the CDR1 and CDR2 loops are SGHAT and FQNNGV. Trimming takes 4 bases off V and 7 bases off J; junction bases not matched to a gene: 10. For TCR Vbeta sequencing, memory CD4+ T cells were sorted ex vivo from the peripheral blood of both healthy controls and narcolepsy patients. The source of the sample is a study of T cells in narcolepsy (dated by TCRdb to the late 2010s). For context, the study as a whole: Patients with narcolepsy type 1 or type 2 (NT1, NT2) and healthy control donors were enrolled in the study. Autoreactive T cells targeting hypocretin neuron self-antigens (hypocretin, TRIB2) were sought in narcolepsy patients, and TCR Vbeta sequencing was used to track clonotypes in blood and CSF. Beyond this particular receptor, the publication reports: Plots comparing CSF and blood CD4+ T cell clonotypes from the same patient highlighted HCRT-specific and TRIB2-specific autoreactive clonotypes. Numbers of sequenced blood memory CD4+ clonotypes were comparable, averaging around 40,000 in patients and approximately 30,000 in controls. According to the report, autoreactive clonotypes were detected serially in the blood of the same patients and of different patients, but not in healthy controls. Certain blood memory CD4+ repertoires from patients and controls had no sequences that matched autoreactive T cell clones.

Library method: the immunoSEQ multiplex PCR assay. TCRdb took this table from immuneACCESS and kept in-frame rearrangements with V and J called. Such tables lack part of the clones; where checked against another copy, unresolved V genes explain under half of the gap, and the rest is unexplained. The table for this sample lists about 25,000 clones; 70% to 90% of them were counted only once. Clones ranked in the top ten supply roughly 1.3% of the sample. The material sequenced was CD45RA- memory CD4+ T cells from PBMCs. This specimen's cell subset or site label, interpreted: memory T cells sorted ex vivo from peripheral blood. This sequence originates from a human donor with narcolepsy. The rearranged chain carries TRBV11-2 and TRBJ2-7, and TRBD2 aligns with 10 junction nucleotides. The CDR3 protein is CASSSLTSGMREQYF. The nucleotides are TGTGCCAGCAGCTCACTCACTAGCGGGATGAGAGAGCAGTACTTC.